This T cell receptor beta chain was identified in a study of neurological immune-mediated disorders. This clonotype was seen a handful of times. TCRdb called the 5' RACE reads again in MiXCR, with one record for every CDR3 protein. The sample contains 100,000 to 150,000 distinct CDR3 sequences, roughly 3.2% of which appear only once. Looked up from germline, CDR1 is LNHDA and CDR2 is SQIVND (reference sequence). Trimming left V 4 bases short and J 7 bases short, with 17 bases between. The CDR3 length is 15 residues. The chain employs TRBV19 and TRBJ1-5; weak D call: TRBD1 (6 bases). The clonotype originates from a woman under 40 with multiple sclerosis. The sample consisted of PBMCs. The CDR3 DNA reads TGTGCCAGTAGTACCTCCGGGGGGGCTTGGCAGCCCCAGCATTTT. This sequence encodes CASSTSGGAWQPQHF.